A selection of T cell receptor beta chains follows, all from one sample in a study of shared clonotypes between healthy human individuals. The assay was immunoSEQ multiplex PCR, and TCRdb's table has in-frame clones only and misses some. In the table there are 1 million to 1.2 million clones, roughly 80% of which are singletons. The source material was memory CD4+ T cells from PBMCs. The receptors derive from a man between 18 and 29 years old in good health. Some clones in this sample may be carry-over from other donors' samples. CDR3s include the opening cysteine and the closing phenylalanine or tryptophan. Each record gives: V gene, D gene, clone size, J gene, CDR3 DNA, CDR3 protein. The D gene is left open where the match is weak. Clone size is not always given. Where it is, it says once, few, many or a class for expanded clones.

>TRBV11-3|TRBD2|NA|TRBJ2-2
TGTGCCAGCAGCTTAGAAACGGGACTAGCGGCAACCGGGGAGCTGTTTTTT
CASSLETGLAATGELFF
>TRBV29-1|TRBD1|few|TRBJ1-1
TGCAGCGTTGAAAAAGTATACGACAGGGACAAAACTGAAGCTTTCTTT
CSVEKVYDRDKTEAFF
>TRBV2|TRBD1|NA|TRBJ1-2
TGTGCCAGCAGTGAAAAGACAGGGGCTCAGTATAGCTACACCTTC
CASSEKTGAQYSYTF
>TRBV7-9|TRBD2|NA|TRBJ2-7
TGTGCCAGCAGCTTAGACGAACTAGCGGGGGACGAGCAGTACTTC
CASSLDELAGDEQYF
>TRBV6-6|NA|NA|TRBJ1-2
TGTGCCAGCAGTTCACCGACAGGCCCCTATGGCTACACCTTC
CASSSPTGPYGYTF
>TRBV7-9|NA|NA|TRBJ2-3
TGTTCCAGCAGCTATAGAGATACGCAGTATTTT
CSSSYRDTQYF
>TRBV6-4|TRBD2|few|TRBJ2-7
TGTGCCAGAGGGGGGACTAGGAGAATCTACGAGCAGTACTTC
CARGGTRRIYEQYF
>TRBV9|TRBD2|NA|TRBJ2-2
TGTGCCAGCAGCGCGCGGACTAGCGGGAGAGGCGGGGAGCTGTTTTTT
CASSARTSGRGGELFF
>TRBV28|TRBD1|few|TRBJ1-5
TGTGCCACCAGGGTTTCCAAGGACAGGGGATGGCAGCCCCAGCATTTT
CATRVSKDRGWQPQHF
>TRBV7-3|NA|once|TRBJ2-5
TGTGCCAGCAGCGAAGGAGGCATACAAGAGACCCAGTACTTC
CASSEGGIQETQYF
>TRBV30|TRBD1|once|TRBJ2-7
TGTGCCTGGAGTCAGGGGGTGGGCTACGAGCAGTACTTC
CAWSQGVGYEQYF
>TRBV6-6|NA|few|TRBJ1-1
TGTGCCAGCAGTAACAGGGAGGGGGGAAGCACTGAAGCTTTCTTT
CASSNREGGSTEAFF
>TRBV30|NA|once|TRBJ1-4
TGTGCCTGGAGTGATTGGCGAGTAAGAGGTGAAAAACTGTTTTTT
CAWSDWRVRGEKLFF
>TRBV5-1|NA|NA|TRBJ2-5
TGCGCCAGCAGCTTGTCCGACGGCCAAGAGACCCAGTACTTC
CASSLSDGQETQYF
>TRBV10-3|TRBD1|NA|TRBJ2-2
TGTGCCATCAGTGGACAGGGAGATGCGCTAGCCGGGGAGCTGTTTTTT
CAISGQGDALAGELFF
>TRBV28|TRBD2|NA|TRBJ2-1
TGTGCCAGCAGTTTGGGCGGGGGCAATGAGCAGTTCTTC
CASSLGGGNEQFF
>TRBV5-1|NA|NA|TRBJ1-1
TGCGCCAGCAGCTTGGCCGGGGCAGGGGTGGGTATTGGCACTGAAGCTTTCTTT
CASSLAGAGVGIGTEAFF
>TRBV7-2|TRBD2|NA|TRBJ2-5
TGTGCCAGCAGCCTCAAGCTGATGGTAGCGGGAGGGCCGGGTGAGACCCAGTACTTC
CASSLKLMVAGGPGETQYF
>TRBV6-6|NA|NA|TRBJ2-1
TGTGCCAGCAGTTACGGGGGCTCGGGTTGGGAAGAGCAGTTCTTC
CASSYGGSGWEEQFF
>TRBV7-8|NA|NA|TRBJ1-2
TGTGCCAGCAGCTTATCCGGCACTATGGAGGGCTACACCTTC
CASSLSGTMEGYTF
>TRBV29-1|TRBD2|NA|TRBJ2-1
TGCAGCGTTCGAGTTAGCGGGGGCAATGAGCAGTTCTTC
CSVRVSGGNEQFF
>TRBV6-5|TRBD1|NA|TRBJ1-2
TGTGCCAGCAGCAGACAGGGGACGGGCTACACCTTC
CASSRQGTGYTF
>TRBV5-6|NA|NA|TRBJ1-2
TGTGCCAGCAGGCTCGGTCTGCAGGGATCCTATGGCTACACCTTC
CASRLGLQGSYGYTF
>TRBV4-1|NA|NA|TRBJ2-6
TGCGCCAGCAGCCACTCGACTGGGGCCAACGTCCTGACTTTC
CASSHSTGANVLTF
>TRBV5-1|NA|NA|TRBJ2-7
TGCGCCAGCAGTGTTTTGCACAGCTTAAACTACGAGCAGTACTTC
CASSVLHSLNYEQYF
>TRBV7-3|NA|NA|TRBJ2-2
TGTGCCAGCAGTGGCGGCGGGTCCGGGGAGCTGTTTTTT
CASSGGGSGELFF
>TRBV5-1|TRBD1|NA|TRBJ2-7
TGCGCCAGCAGCTTGTACTTCGGGACAGTCTACGAGCAGTACTTC
CASSLYFGTVYEQYF
>TRBV4-1|NA|NA|TRBJ2-1
TGCGCCAGCAGCCAAGATCATGGAGGGGTCAATGAGCAGTTCTTC
CASSQDHGGVNEQFF
>TRBV5-4|NA|few|TRBJ2-4
TGTGCCAGCACTTCGAATGGGGCCAAAAACATTCAGTACTTC
CASTSNGAKNIQYF
>TRBV19|TRBD1|NA|TRBJ1-5
TGTGCCAGTAGCCGGAACCTACAGGGGGCGCTTCGAAATCAGCCCCAGCATTTT
CASSRNLQGALRNQPQHF
>TRBV29-1|TRBD1|NA|TRBJ1-4
TGCAGCGCACGACAGGGAAGTAATGAAAAACTGTTTTTT
CSARQGSNEKLFF
>TRBV5-1|NA|NA|TRBJ1-4
TGCGCCAGCAGCCTGGGAAACAGCTATCTTAATGAAAAACTGTTTTTT
CASSLGNSYLNEKLFF
>TRBV18|TRBD1|NA|TRBJ1-2
TGTGCCAGCTCACCACTGGGGACAGGGGGATACACCTTC
CASSPLGTGGYTF
>TRBV9|NA|once|TRBJ2-3
TGTGCCAGCAGCGTAGGGTTGTTCTTGACAGATACGCAGTATTTT
CASSVGLFLTDTQYF